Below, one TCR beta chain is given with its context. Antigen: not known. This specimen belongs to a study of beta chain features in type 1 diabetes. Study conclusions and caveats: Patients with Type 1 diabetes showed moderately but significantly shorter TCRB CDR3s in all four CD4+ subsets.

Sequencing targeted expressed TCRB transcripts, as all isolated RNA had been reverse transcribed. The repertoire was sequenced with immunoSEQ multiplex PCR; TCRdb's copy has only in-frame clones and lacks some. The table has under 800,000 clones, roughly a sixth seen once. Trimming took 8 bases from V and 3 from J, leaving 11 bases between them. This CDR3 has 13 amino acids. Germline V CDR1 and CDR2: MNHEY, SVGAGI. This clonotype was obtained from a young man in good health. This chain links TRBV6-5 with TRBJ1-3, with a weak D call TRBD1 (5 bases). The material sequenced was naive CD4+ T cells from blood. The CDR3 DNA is TGTGCCAGCGGCAGGGACGGTGGAAACACCATATATTTT. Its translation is CASGRDGGNTIYF.